Shown below are 32 T cell receptor beta chains from a single sample sequenced in a study of T cells in Graves' hyperthyroidism and ophthalmopathy. What was amplified from RNA transcripts were TCR beta CDR3 regions. HTBI primers were the set used in a first-round RT-PCR of the TCR CDR3. TCRdb reanalysed the multiplex PCR reads using MiXCR and keeps one entry per CDR3 protein. The sample consists of fewer than 300,000 distinct CDR3 sequences, about 25% of them appearing once. Sequences were obtained from blood. These receptors were taken from a man aged 35 to 55 with Graves' hyperthyroidism that later progressed to Graves' ophthalmopathy.

This clonotype was counted only a few times. The rearrangement links TRBV6-2 or TRBV6-3 to TRBJ1-1; no clear D gene. The CDR3 runs 15 residues. Germline values: CDR1 MNHEY, CDR2 SVGEGT. V lost 2 bases, J lost 0 bases, and 10 bases lay in between. As DNA, the CDR3 is TGTGCCAGCAGTTACGTCTGGCAGATGAACACTGAAGCTTTCTTT. This encodes CASSYVWQMNTEAFF.

This clonotype occurred many times. The rearrangement joins TRBV5-1 to TRBJ2-5; D perhaps matches TRBD2 (5 bases). The V end was cut by 1 base, the J end by 3 bases, with 10 bases between. The CDR3 spans 14 residues. Germline loops: CDR1 SGHRS, CDR2 YFSETQ. The CDR3: CASSLSGIEETQYF. CDR3 nucleotides: TGCGCCAGCAGCTTGTCCGGGATAGAAGAGACCCAGTACTTC.

The chain has TRBV12-3 or TRBV12-4 and TRBJ2-7, with D tentatively TRBD1 or TRBD2 (6 bases each). The CDR3 contains 15 residues. V was trimmed by 4 bases and J by 3 bases, leaving 16 bases between them. The CDR3 region is CASSWARGEDYEQYF. CDR3 bases: TGTGCCAGCAGTTGGGCGAGGGGGGAAGACTACGAGCAGTACTTC.

This clonotype was seen at least ten times. This rearrangement joins TRBV11-2 to TRBJ2-7; D gene uncertain. The V gene lost 5 bases and the J gene lost 2 bases, with 7 bases spanning the gap. Germline-derived CDR1 and CDR2 are SGHAT and FQNNGV. The CDR3 has 12 amino acids. DNA for the CDR3: TGTGCCAGCAGCCCCAACACCTACGAGCAGTACTTC. Translating gives CASSPNTYEQYF.

This clonotype was seen many times. This chain joins TRBV6-4 and TRBJ2-1; TRBD2 aligns across 13 bases. Germline V gene sequence: CDR1 MRHNA, CDR2 SNTAGT. The CDR3 loop spans 19 amino acids. Unmatched junction bases numbered 14, after V lost 4 bases and J lost 5 bases. The CDR3 nucleotides read TGTGCCAGCAGTGTCTCTGTCCCGGGACTAGCGGGAATCCACAATGAGCAGTTCTTC. It translates to CASSVSVPGLAGIHNEQFF.

This clonotype has more than one count but fewer than ten. The rearrangement links TRBV6-2 or TRBV6-3 to TRBJ2-5; TRBD2 matches 10 bases. The CDR3 is 15 residues long. After removal of 5 bases from V and 5 bases from J, the junction contained 8 bases not matched to a gene. Germline loops: CDR1 MNHEY, CDR2 SVGEGT. The CDR3: CASSLLAGVGETQYF. Here the CDR3 DNA reads TGTGCCAGCAGTCTCCTAGCGGGAGTGGGTGAGACCCAGTACTTC.

This chain joins TRBV28 and TRBJ1-1; D uncertain. The germline V and J ends were trimmed by 10 bases and 6 bases, with 24 bases remaining between them. The germline CDR1 and CDR2 sequences are MDHEN and SYDVKM. There are 15 residues in the CDR3. CDR3 protein: CATRPGVREGPEAFF. CDR3 coding DNA: TGTGCCACCAGACCCGGGGTTCGAGAGGGCCCTGAAGCTTTCTTT.

Ten or more counts support this clonotype. The chain employs TRBV27 and TRBJ2-2; D gene unclear. Trimming took 6 bases from V and 8 from J, leaving 13 bases between them. This CDR3 spans 13 amino acids. Per the germline V gene, CDR1 is MNHEY and CDR2 is SMNVEV (reference sequence). CDR3 sequence: CASSMDEAGELFF. The CDR3 region has the DNA TGTGCCAGCAGCATGGACGAGGCTGGGGAGCTGTTTTTT.

This clonotype occurred many times. The chain recombines TRBV28 with TRBJ1-2, with D tentatively TRBD1 (6 bases). Germline lookup yields CDR1 MDHEN and CDR2 SYDVKM. Trimming left V 6 bases short and J 9 bases short, with 11 bases between. This CDR3 region has 11 residues. CDR3 sequence (DNA): TGTGCCAGCAGACAGGGTGGGAGCTACACCTTC. This gives the protein CASRQGGSYTF.

This clonotype has a handful of counts. The chain couples TRBV20-1 to TRBJ2-5; D is perhaps TRBD1 (5 bases). The CDR3 length is 12 residues. The V gene lost 3 bases and the J gene lost 2 bases, with 7 bases spanning the gap. The V gene's germline CDR1 is DFQATT and CDR2 SNEGSKA (reference sequence). CDR3 nucleotide sequence: TGCAGTGCTAGGGACACGCAAGAGACCCAGTACTTC. It encodes CSARDTQETQYF.

This clonotype was detected ten times or more. This chain joins TRBV2 and TRBJ2-7; 10 bases map to TRBD2. Unmatched junction bases numbered 4, after V lost 2 bases and J lost 0 bases. Germline V gene data show CDR1 as SNHLY and CDR2 as FYNNEI. The CDR3 extends over 16 amino acids. The CDR3 nucleotides read TGTGCCAGCAGTGAAAGTGGACTAGCGGTCTCCTACGAGCAGTACTTC. It specifies CASSESGLAVSYEQYF.

This clonotype was recorded many times. V and J are TRBV6-2 or TRBV6-3 and TRBJ1-5; tentative D call: TRBD1 (6 bases). In germline, CDR1 is MNHEY, CDR2 SVGEGT. This CDR3 is 19 amino acids long. V was clipped by 2 bases and J by 2 bases, with 22 bases between them. The CDR3 loop reads CASSYTRDTPKVGNQPQHF. The CDR3 bases are TGTGCCAGCAGTTACACCCGGGACACTCCCAAAGTGGGCAATCAGCCCCAGCATTTT.

About this clonotype: At one end, the junction sequence differs from germline, possibly due to a read error. This chain connects TRBV10-3 to TRBJ2-1; the match to TRBD1 covers 9 bases. CDR3 length: 18 residues. From germline, CDR1 is ENHRY and CDR2 SYGVKD. The CDR3 sequence is CASSESAWDRVAYNEQFF. The CDR3 region has the DNA TGTGCCAGCAGTGAGTCGGCATGGGACAGGGTAGCGTACAATGAGCAGTTCTTC.

The V call is TRBV6-2 or TRBV6-3, the J call TRBJ1-1; 7 bases map to TRBD1. Germline CDR1 and CDR2: MNHEY and SVGEGT. V lost 6 bases and J lost 1; bases outside the gene matches: 11. The CDR3 contains 16 residues. The CDR3 DNA follows: TGTGCCAGCAGGAGAGAGTGGGCAGGGGGGAACACTGAAGCTTTCTTT. Protein product: CASRREWAGGNTEAFF.

This rearrangement joins TRBV6-2 or TRBV6-3 to TRBJ2-2; 12 bases map to TRBD2. This CDR3 is 19 amino acids long. V lost 0 bases and J lost 0; bases outside the gene matches: 5. Germline values: CDR1 MNHEY, CDR2 SVGEGT. The CDR3 coding sequence is TGTGCCAGCAGTTACTCCGCTTGGACTAGCGGGGCGAACACCGGGGAGCTGTTTTTT. It translates to CASSYSAWTSGANTGELFF.

This sequence joins TRBV6-2 or TRBV6-3 and TRBJ2-2; TRBD1 agrees at 10 bases. With V trimmed by 5 bases and J by 4 bases, 4 bases remained unmatched. Per germline, CDR1 MNHEY and CDR2 SVGEGT. This CDR3 region has 15 residues. The CDR3 bases are TGTGCCAGCAGTCGGGGGACAGGGGCCACCGGGGAGCTGTTTTTT. It yields the protein CASSRGTGATGELFF.

This clonotype was detected ten times or more. V is TRBV6-5 and J is TRBJ2-7; D gene uncertain. CDR1 is MNHEY, CDR2 SVGAGI, per germline. The CDR3 covers 13 residues. V shed 8 bases and J shed 0 bases, with 11 bases lying between them. The CDR3 protein is CASGLPGSYEQYF. CDR3 coding DNA: TGTGCCAGCGGCCTACCGGGCTCCTACGAGCAGTACTTC.

This clonotype was counted ten times or more. CDR3 DNA: TGCAGTGCGAGGACAGGGGAGAACTACGAGCAGTACTTC. Encoded protein: CSARTGENYEQYF. The chain carries TRBV20-1 and TRBJ2-7, with 9 bases aligning to TRBD1. Germline V gene sequence: CDR1 DFQATT, CDR2 SNEGSKA (reference sequence). The CDR3 runs 13 residues. V gave up 6 bases and J gave up 3 bases; unmatched junction bases: 6.

This clonotype was counted ten times or more. The chain employs TRBV6-5 and TRBJ1-2; D gene unclear. Trimming cost V 6 bases and J 7 bases, with 15 bases left between them. The CDR3 has 13 residues. Germline loops: CDR1 MNHEY, CDR2 SVGAGI. CDR3 sequence (DNA): TGTGCCAGCAGCTACGTAACGGGGTTTGGCTACACCTTC. Its translation: CASSYVTGFGYTF.

V gene TRBV27 combines with J gene TRBJ2-7, with TRBD1 matching 9 bases. The CDR3 loop spans 17 amino acids. Germline CDR1 and CDR2: MNHEY and SMNVEV (reference sequence). The V gene end was trimmed by 0 bases and the J gene end by 3 bases; junction bases not matched to a gene: 9. The CDR3 DNA sequence: TGTGCCAGCAGTTTATCGGCGAGTGAGACAGGGGGCTACGAGCAGTACTTC. Translation: CASSLSASETGGYEQYF.

This clonotype was counted a few times. The V gene is TRBV3-1, the J gene TRBJ2-2; D remains ambiguous. Germline CDR1 LGHDT, CDR2 YNNKEL (reference sequence). The CDR3 extends over 16 amino acids. Trimming pared 4 bases from V and 4 bases from J, leaving 16 bases between. CDR3 loop: CASSPSPRVVTGELFF. As DNA, the CDR3 is TGTGCCAGCAGCCCCTCCCCTCGGGTCGTCACCGGGGAGCTGTTTTTT.

In this sample, this clonotype turned up many times. This chain uses TRBV19 with TRBJ1-3; 10 bases line up with TRBD1. The CDR3 length is 15 residues. The ends lost 6 bases at V and 4 bases at J; junction bases unmatched: 6. In germline, CDR1 is LNHDA, CDR2 SQIVND (reference sequence). The chain's CDR3 is CASRWGQGKGNTIYF. CDR3 nucleotides: TGTGCCAGTAGATGGGGACAGGGGAAAGGAAACACCATATATTTT.

This clonotype has a single count. This chain uses TRBV11-2 with TRBJ2-4; D not resolved. Deletions cut 5 bases from V and 2 bases from J, with 19 bases between. CDR1 and CDR2 (germline): SGHAT, FQNNGV. The CDR3 loop spans 17 amino acids. CDR3 amino acids: CASSLSVAANSKNIQYF. Written as DNA, the CDR3 is TGTGCCAGCAGCCTCTCTGTGGCAGCTAACTCCAAAAACATTCAGTACTTC.

J is TRBJ2-4 and V is TRBV29-1; 7 nucleotides match TRBD2. Trimming removed 7 bases from V and 10 bases from J; junction bases left unmatched: 13. The CDR3 consists of 13 residues. Germline assignment: CDR1 SQVTM and CDR2 ANQGSEA. The CDR3 DNA sequence: TGCAGCGCCTCCCGCGGACTAGGTGAAATTCAGTACTTC. It translates to CSASRGLGEIQYF.

This clonotype came up many times. The chain combines TRBV5-5 with TRBJ1-2, with D unresolved. The CDR3 length is 15 residues. Trimming cost V 0 bases and J 4 bases, with 13 bases left between them. Germline V gene data show CDR1 as SGHKS and CDR2 as YYEKEE (reference sequence). CDR3 protein: CASSLEQIRIYGYTF. CDR3 nucleotide sequence: TGTGCCAGCAGCTTGGAACAGATCAGAATCTATGGCTACACCTTC.

V gene TRBV11-2 combines with J gene TRBJ2-2, with a tentative D call TRBD1 (6 bases). Germline CDR1 is SGHAT and CDR2 is FQNNGV. The V end was cut by 3 bases, the J end by 6 bases, with 17 bases between. The CDR3 length is 16 residues. CDR3 coding DNA: TGTGCCAGCAGCTTCTCGACCGGGACAATGGCCGGGGAGCTGTTTTTT. Its protein product is CASSFSTGTMAGELFF.

The V gene is TRBV28, the J gene TRBJ1-1, with D uncertain. The CDR3 covers 13 residues. V was trimmed by 7 bases and J by 5 bases, leaving 14 bases between them. The germline gives CDR1 MDHEN, CDR2 SYDVKM. As DNA, the CDR3 is TGTGCCAGCACCCGAAGTGCCGAGACTGAAGCTTTCTTT. Translation gives CASTRSAETEAFF.

In this sample, this clonotype turned up a few times. An end of the junction does not agree with germline; a read error may underlie this. The chain uses TRBV28 and TRBJ2-7, with TRBD1 matching 10 bases. The CDR3 extends over 15 amino acids. From germline, CDR1 is MDHEN and CDR2 SYDVKM. CDR3 amino acids: CASSFNPDRGYEEYF. In DNA, the CDR3 is TGTGCCAGCAGTTTTAACCCGGACAGGGGGTACGAGGAGTACTTC.

This clonotype has a count of ten or more. The chain couples TRBV6-1 to TRBJ1-2; D remains ambiguous. The CDR3 has 11 residues. The germline CDR1 and CDR2 sequences are MNHNS and SASEGT. Trimming shortened V by 6 bases and J by 7 bases, and 9 bases separated the two germline ends. The DNA of the CDR3 is TGTGCCAGCAGCAAAGCGGTTGGCTACACCTTC. Translating gives CASSKAVGYTF.

The sample holds many counts of this clonotype. J is TRBJ2-7 and V is TRBV6-5; 10 bases align to TRBD2. This CDR3 comprises 17 residues. Trimming cost V 0 bases and J 4 bases; bases outside gene matches: 9. CDR1 is MNHEY and CDR2 is SVGAGI in the germline V gene. CDR3 protein: CASSYSRSSGRGYEQYF. The CDR3 DNA is TGTGCCAGCAGTTACTCGAGGTCTAGCGGGAGAGGTTACGAGCAGTACTTC.

The chain couples TRBV12-3 or TRBV12-4 to TRBJ2-5; weak D call: TRBD1 (6 bases). The CDR3 runs to 12 residues. V lost 5 bases and J 13 bases, leaving 17 bases between the germline ends. The CDR3 spells CASSPAGTPPYF. In DNA, the CDR3 is TGTGCCAGCAGTCCCGCCGGGACACCACCGTACTTC.

This clonotype was observed at least ten times. Relative to the germline gene, one junction end is altered; a read error may explain this. CDR3 protein: CASSGVRDSSYERYF. CDR3 DNA sequence: TGCGCCAGCAGCGGCGTGCGCGATAGCTCCTACGAGCGGTACTTC. The chain has TRBV5-1 and TRBJ2-7, with D unresolved. The CDR3 has 15 residues. Germline lookup yields CDR1 SGHRS and CDR2 YFSETQ.